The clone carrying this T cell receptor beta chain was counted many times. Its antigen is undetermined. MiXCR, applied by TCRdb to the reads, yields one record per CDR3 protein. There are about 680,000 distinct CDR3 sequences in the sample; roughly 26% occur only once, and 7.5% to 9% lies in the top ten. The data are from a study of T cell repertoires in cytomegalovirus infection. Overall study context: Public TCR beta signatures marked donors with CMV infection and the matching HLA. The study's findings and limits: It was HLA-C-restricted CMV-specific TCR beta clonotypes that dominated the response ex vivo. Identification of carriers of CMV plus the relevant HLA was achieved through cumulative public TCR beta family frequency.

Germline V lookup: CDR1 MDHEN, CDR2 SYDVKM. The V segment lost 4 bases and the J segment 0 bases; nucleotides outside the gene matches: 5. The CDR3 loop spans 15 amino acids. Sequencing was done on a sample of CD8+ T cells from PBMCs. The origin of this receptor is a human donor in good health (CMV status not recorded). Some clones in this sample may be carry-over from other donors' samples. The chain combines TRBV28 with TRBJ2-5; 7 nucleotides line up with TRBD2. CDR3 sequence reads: CASSSGGTYQETQYF. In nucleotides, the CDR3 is TGTGCCAGCAGTTCCGGGGGGACGTACCAAGAGACCCAGTACTTC. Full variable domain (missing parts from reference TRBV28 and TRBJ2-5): DVKVTQSSRYLVKRTGEKVFLECVQDMDHENMFWYRQDPGLGLRLIYFSYDVKMKEKGDIPEGYSVSREKKERFSLILESASTNQTSMYLCASSSGGTYQETQYFGPGTRLLVL.